Listed below are T cell receptor beta chains from one sample, sequenced in a study of shared T cell receptors in the human thymus. Measured with immunoSEQ multiplex PCR; TCRdb has only the in-frame clones, and not every one. The top ten clones hold 0.01% of a sample with roughly 660,000 clones, approximately 87% of them seen once. This same sample was also taken into another study, of human thymus T cells.

Sequenced sample: thymocytes. The receptors derive from a boy under three years old with a congenital heart defect. CDR3s include the opening cysteine and the closing phenylalanine or tryptophan. Fields, in order: clone size, CDR3 length, D gene, J gene, V gene, CDR3 DNA, CDR3 protein. The D gene is left open where the match is weak. Only part of the rows carry a size: once, few, many, or a class if the clone is expanded.

clone_size: NA
cdr3_length: 15
d_call: TRBD1
j_call: TRBJ2-1
v_call: TRBV10-2
cdr3_nt: TGCGCCAGCAGTGCCCCAGGGGGATCCTACAATGAGCAGTTCTTC
cdr3_aa: CASSAPGGSYNEQFF

clone_size: once
cdr3_length: 14
d_call: TRBD1
j_call: TRBJ2-7
v_call: TRBV27
cdr3_nt: TGTGCCAGCACTTTTGGGACAGGGCTCCACGAGCAGTACTTC
cdr3_aa: CASTFGTGLHEQYF

clone_size: NA
cdr3_length: 15
d_call: TRBD2
j_call: TRBJ2-5
v_call: TRBV7-2
cdr3_nt: TGTGCCAGCAGCTTACGAGCGGGAGGGTCAGAGACCCAGTACTTC
cdr3_aa: CASSLRAGGSETQYF

clone_size: NA
cdr3_length: 16
d_call: TRBD1
j_call: TRBJ2-2
v_call: TRBV7-9
cdr3_nt: TGTGCCAGCAGCTCCACAGGGGGCAAGCGATCCGGGGAGCTGTTTTTT
cdr3_aa: CASSSTGGKRSGELFF

clone_size: NA
cdr3_length: 18
d_call: TRBD1
j_call: TRBJ2-5
v_call: TRBV10-3
cdr3_nt: TGTGCCATCAGCTATAAAACTGCCGGGACAGGGGGGAGAAAGACCCAGTACTTC
cdr3_aa: CAISYKTAGTGGRKTQYF

clone_size: NA
cdr3_length: 15
d_call: NA
j_call: TRBJ1-1
v_call: TRBV6-1
cdr3_nt: TGTGCCAGCAGTGAAGTGGCCGGGGGAAACACTGAAGCTTTCTTT
cdr3_aa: CASSEVAGGNTEAFF

clone_size: NA
cdr3_length: 15
d_call: TRBD2
j_call: TRBJ2-7
v_call: TRBV27
cdr3_nt: TGTGCCAGCAACCCGGGGACTAGCGGGAGTCAAGAGCAGTACTTC
cdr3_aa: CASNPGTSGSQEQYF

clone_size: NA
cdr3_length: 16
d_call: TRBD2
j_call: TRBJ2-7
v_call: TRBV27
cdr3_nt: TGTGCCAGCAGTTTATCGTCTAGCGGGTTTACCTACGAGCAGTACTTC
cdr3_aa: CASSLSSSGFTYEQYF

clone_size: NA
cdr3_length: 15
d_call: TRBD1
j_call: TRBJ2-2
v_call: TRBV7-9
cdr3_nt: TGTGCCAGCAGCCCTTGGACAGGGGCAGCCGGGGAGCTGTTTTTT
cdr3_aa: CASSPWTGAAGELFF

clone_size: few
cdr3_length: 14
d_call: TRBD1
j_call: TRBJ1-1
v_call: TRBV18
cdr3_nt: TGTGCCAGCTCACCGGGACAGGGGGGGACTGAAGCTTTCTTT
cdr3_aa: CASSPGQGGTEAFF

clone_size: NA
cdr3_length: 13
d_call: TRBD2
j_call: TRBJ2-1
v_call: TRBV11-2
cdr3_nt: TGTGCCTGCCGGGACTACGCCTACAATGAGCAGTTCTTC
cdr3_aa: CACRDYAYNEQFF

clone_size: NA
cdr3_length: 14
d_call: TRBD1
j_call: TRBJ2-7
v_call: TRBV27
cdr3_nt: TGTGCCACCAGCGAGCAGGGGGCGATTAGCGAGCAGTACTTC
cdr3_aa: CATSEQGAISEQYF

clone_size: once
cdr3_length: 13
d_call: NA
j_call: TRBJ2-2
v_call: TRBV9
cdr3_nt: TGTGCCAGCAGCGTAGAAGGGGTCGGGGAGCTGTTTTTT
cdr3_aa: CASSVEGVGELFF

clone_size: NA
cdr3_length: 17
d_call: TRBD2
j_call: TRBJ2-7
v_call: TRBV5-1
cdr3_nt: TGCGCCAGCAGCTTGGTCGAGGAGCAGCGGGAGCCCTACGAGCAGTACTTC
cdr3_aa: CASSLVEEQREPYEQYF

clone_size: NA
cdr3_length: 17
d_call: TRBD2
j_call: TRBJ2-7
v_call: TRBV7-3
cdr3_nt: TGTGCCAGCAGCTTCGGGACTAGCGGGAGCGGGTCCTACGAGCAGTACTTC
cdr3_aa: CASSFGTSGSGSYEQYF

clone_size: once
cdr3_length: 16
d_call: TRBD2
j_call: TRBJ2-2
v_call: TRBV4-1
cdr3_nt: TGCGCCAGCAGCCATTCACCAGCGGGGGGGGCCGGGGAGCTGTTTTTT
cdr3_aa: CASSHSPAGGAGELFF

clone_size: NA
cdr3_length: 14
d_call: NA
j_call: TRBJ1-2
v_call: TRBV19
cdr3_nt: TGTGCCAGTAGTTTACCAAGAGCTAACTATGGCTACACCTTC
cdr3_aa: CASSLPRANYGYTF